A selection of T cell receptor beta chains follows, all from one sample in a study of immune evolution from preneoplasia to lung adenocarcinoma. Profiled with immunoSEQ multiplex PCR; TCRdb holds only in-frame clones, not every one. Counted here are 8,000 to 9,500 clones, nearly 80% occurring once; the ten biggest clones make up approximately 8%. The sample comprised FFPE adjacent normal lung tissue. These TCRs come from a person aged 55 to 79 with lung adenocarcinoma. Both conserved end residues are part of each CDR3.

J | V | CDR3
TRBJ2-3 | TRBV19 | CASSNRGSGTDTQYF
TRBJ2-3 | TRBV7-9 | CASSSSPLARPADTQYF
TRBJ1-3 | TRBV5-6 | CASSLAAFSSGNTIYF
TRBJ1-2 | TRBV9 | CASSVANSYTF
TRBJ2-7 | TRBV11-2 | CASSVTGTGGSEQYF
TRBJ1-1 | TRBV19 | CASSWQGHTEAFF
TRBJ2-3 | TRBV2 | CASIFSRGDTQYF
TRBJ2-5 | TRBV6-1 | CASRGYQETQYF
TRBJ1-1 | TRBV30 | CAWQQGGGTEAFF
TRBJ1-1 | TRBV18 | CASDHSRDREKSEAFF
TRBJ1-5 | TRBV6-5 | CASRSQGHGNQPQHF
TRBJ2-2 | TRBV2 | CASRGSRTNTGELFF
TRBJ1-2 | TRBV27 | CASSALTGQATNYGYTF
TRBJ1-2 | TRBV7-9 | CASSPGTGSYGYTF
TRBJ2-1 | TRBV9 | CASSVHFASYNEQFF
TRBJ1-2 | TRBV14 | CASSQVVGDGYTF
TRBJ1-3 | TRBV28 | CASSLTGTYGNTIYF
TRBJ2-7 | TRBV5-6 | CASSSPDRGPIYEQYF
TRBJ2-4 | TRBV11-2 | CASSLIQNQAKNIQYF
TRBJ2-7 | TRBV5-1 | CASRPTGPPYEQYF
TRBJ1-1 | TRBV2 | CAKTHVRGTEAFF
TRBJ2-7 | TRBV10-3 | CAISVQGGTYEQYF
TRBJ1-1 | TRBV6-5 | CASSYRAARSEAFF
TRBJ1-2 | TRBV30 | CAWSVSWAEGYTF
TRBJ2-6 | TRBV7-9 | CASSLWTGGNGANVLTF
TRBJ1-4 | TRBV30 | CAWTHGEKLFF
TRBJ1-1 | TRBV5-1 | CASSLMGDRGPSMNTEAFF
TRBJ2-1 | TRBV2 | CASSRAPYNEQFF
TRBJ1-2 | TRBV28 | CASSWGQGLYGYTF
TRBJ2-7 | TRBV18 | CASSPPSRTFSYEQYF
TRBJ1-5 | TRBV13 | CASSRGRDNQPQHF
TRBJ1-4 | TRBV11-2 | CASSLNRDQNEKLFF
TRBJ2-5 | TRBV6-1 | CASSEQVRETQYF
TRBJ1-3 | TRBV5-1 | CASSLAQEEGGNTIYF
TRBJ2-7 | TRBV19 | CASKKGYEQYF
TRBJ2-3 | TRBV30 | CAWSERDWGTSTDTQYF
TRBJ2-7 | TRBV11-3 | CASSLTQQGIVYEQYF
TRBJ2-5 | TRBV29-1 | CSVQGDRVGETQYF
TRBJ2-7 | TRBV6-6 | CASSAISYEQYF
TRBJ2-2 | TRBV11-2 | CASSFGDTGELFF
TRBJ2-7 | TRBV16 | CASSHPGDEQYF
TRBJ1-1 | TRBV19 | CASSRLRDRGGTEAFF
TRBJ1-2 | TRBV21-1 | CASSKARHNYGYTF
TRBJ2-6 | TRBV7-9 | CASTGIPPSGANVLTF
TRBJ1-1 | TRBV7-8 | CASSLGLLTEAFF
TRBJ1-2 | TRBV6-1 | CASSVVTGAYGYTF
TRBJ1-2 | TRBV28 | CASTFGTEGRGYTF
TRBJ2-5 | TRBV7-7 | CASSLGLAIQETQYF
TRBJ2-7 | TRBV5-1 | CASSPTGPEQYF